This T cell receptor (beta chain) was captured in a study of blood T cell repertoires in COVID-19. In germline, CDR1 is SGHKS, CDR2 YYEKEE (reference sequence). Unmatched junction bases numbered 3, after V lost 0 bases and J lost 1 base. This CDR3 contains 16 residues. Method: immunoSEQ multiplex PCR; TCRdb's copy keeps in-frame clones and lacks some. The profile shows 200,000 to 300,000 clones, 86% of them singletons. Sequencing input: peripheral blood. The chain has TRBV5-5 and TRBJ2-2; 7 positions agree with TRBD1. This TCR derives from a woman between 55 and 75 years old who had recovered from COVID-19. The CDR3: CASSLEWTGNTGELFF. The CDR3 nucleotides are TGTGCCAGCAGCTTGGAGTGGACAGGGAACACCGGGGAGCTGTTTTTT.